This passage covers 19 T cell receptor beta chains from one sample sequenced in a study of blood T cell repertoires in COVID-19 (dated by TCRdb to about 2020). Receptors were amplified or captured by the immunoSEQ multiplex PCR assay. TCRdb carries this immuneACCESS record with in-frame sequences only. Its versions omit some clonotypes, under half of them owing to an unresolved V gene in the studies checked, with the rest unexplained. In this sample the table shows some 300,000 clones, 89% of which occur a single time. Of the sample, 2.5% to 3% is held by the ten largest clones. Sequencing used PBMCs or T cells enriched from blood (not recorded which). The receptor source for this set is a woman aged 45-60 years who had been exposed to COVID-19.

The genes are TRBV3-1 (or the pseudogene TRBV3-2) and TRBJ1-3, with a possible D match to TRBD1 (6 bases). Germline loops: CDR1 LGHDT, CDR2 YNNKEL (reference sequence). The CDR3 runs to 17 residues. Trimming took off 2 bases at V and 4 bases at J, with 18 bases between the two ends. The CDR3 sequence is CASSQTSTTTGGNTIYF. CDR3 DNA sequence: TGTGCCAGCAGCCAAACGTCGACCACGACAGGAGGAAACACCATATATTTT.

The V gene is TRBV4-2, the J gene TRBJ1-2; 7 nucleotides line up with TRBD1. V lost 3 bases and J lost 3; bases outside the gene matches: 10. The CDR3 contains 16 residues. CDR1 LGHNA and CDR2 YNFKEQ come from the germline V gene. The CDR3, as DNA: TGTGCCAGCAGCCAGGGGTCGGGGACAGTCCACTATGGCTACACCTTC. It codes for CASSQGSGTVHYGYTF.

The genes are TRBV30 and TRBJ2-7; D remains ambiguous. V lost 0 bases and J 3 bases, leaving 15 bases between the germline ends. This CDR3 is built from 15 residues. Germline V gene data show CDR1 as GTSNPN and CDR2 as SVGIG (reference sequence). The CDR3 loop is CAWSVNLNLVYEQYF. DNA of the CDR3: TGTGCCTGGAGTGTAAACTTAAACTTAGTCTACGAGCAGTACTTC. Using reference TRBV30 and TRBJ2-7 for the parts outside the CDR3, the full variable domain is SQTIHQWPATLVQPVGSPLSLECTVEGTSNPNLYWYRQAAGRGLQLLFYSVGIGQISSEVPQNLSASRPQDRQFILSSKKLLLSDSGFYLCAWSVNLNLVYEQYFGPGTRLTVT.

This sequence joins TRBV29-1 and TRBJ1-4; 7 bases line up with TRBD1. With V trimmed by 6 bases and J by 5 bases, 6 bases remained unmatched. CDR3 size: 13 residues. Looked up from germline, CDR1 is SQVTM and CDR2 is ANQGSEA. The CDR3 is CSVGDRGNEKLFF. The DNA for the CDR3 is TGCAGCGTGGGGGACAGAGGGAATGAAAAACTGTTTTTT.

J is TRBJ1-5 and V is TRBV27; 7 positions match TRBD1. This CDR3 contains 15 residues. Germline V gene data show CDR1 as MNHEY and CDR2 as SMNVEV (reference sequence). Trimming removed 2 bases from V and 6 bases from J; junction bases left unmatched: 7. Here the CDR3 DNA reads TGTGCCAGCAGTTTAGGTGGAGGGGGCGGTCAGCCCCAGCATTTT. This codes for CASSLGGGGGQPQHF.

The rearrangement uses TRBV2 and TRBJ2-3; TRBD1 is a possible D gene (6 bases). Germline-derived CDR1 and CDR2 are SNHLY and FYNNEI. V lost 4 bases and J lost 6, with 14 bases in between. There are 14 residues in the CDR3. Here the CDR3 reads CASSVFQGTDTQYF. The CDR3 coding sequence is TGTGCCAGCAGTGTTTTCCAGGGGACGGATACGCAGTATTTT.

V and J are TRBV28 and TRBJ1-5, with 7 bases aligning to TRBD1. The trim removed 2 bases at V and 0 bases at J, leaving 7 bases unmatched. This CDR3 is 17 amino acids long. CDR1 and CDR2 from the germline V gene are MDHEN and SYDVKM. The CDR3 sequence: CASSLSRDSYSNQPQHF. The CDR3 nucleotides are TGTGCCAGCAGTTTAAGTCGGGACAGTTATAGCAATCAGCCCCAGCATTTT.

V usage is TRBV7-2 and J usage is TRBJ2-7; D is ambiguous. CDR1 is SGHTA and CDR2 is FQGNSA in the germline V gene. The CDR3 is 15 residues long. V lost 1 base and J 4 bases, leaving 14 bases between the germline ends. CDR3 in DNA: TGTGCCAGCAGCTTAGAATACCTCCTGGAGTACGAGCAGTACTTC. Protein product: CASSLEYLLEYEQYF.

This rearrangement joins TRBV24-1 to TRBJ1-6; D is possibly TRBD1 (5 bases). The V gene lost 2 bases and the J gene lost 6 bases, with 16 bases spanning the gap. The CDR3 extends over 17 amino acids. The germline V gene encodes CDR1 KGHDR and CDR2 SFDVKD. The CDR3 reads CATSDSRQMGLNSPLHF. For the CDR3, the DNA is TGTGCCACCAGTGATTCGAGACAGATGGGCCTTAATTCACCCCTCCACTTT.

This chain uses TRBV7-9 with TRBJ2-7; 10 positions agree with TRBD1. The germline V gene has CDR1 SEHNR and CDR2 FQNEAQ (reference sequence). V was clipped by 8 bases and J by 2 bases; unmatched bases: 3. The CDR3 totals 13 residues. CDR3 loop: CASQTGGPYEQYF. The CDR3, as DNA: TGTGCCAGCCAGACAGGGGGCCCCTACGAGCAGTACTTC.

The chain combines TRBV5-1 with TRBJ2-3; 10 bases map to TRBD1. J lost 3 bases, V lost 6 bases, and 4 bases had no gene match. The CDR3 is made up of 14 amino acids. Germline assignment: CDR1 SGHRS and CDR2 YFSETQ. CDR3 amino acids: CASKGQGMTDTQYF. The CDR3 region has the DNA TGCGCCAGCAAGGGACAGGGGATGACAGATACGCAGTATTTT.

CDR3: CASSLEPQGIFTSQKLFF. In nucleotides, the CDR3 is TGTGCCAGCAGCTTAGAACCACAGGGGATATTTACTTCGCAAAAACTGTTTTTT. The J gene is TRBJ1-4, the V gene TRBV7-2; 7 bases fit TRBD1. Germline CDR1 SGHTA, CDR2 FQGNSA. This CDR3 has 18 amino acids. Trimming cost V 1 base and J 9 bases; bases outside gene matches: 17.

The chain carries TRBV2 and TRBJ2-7, with TRBD2 identical over 12 bases. V was clipped by 4 bases and J by 5 bases; unmatched bases: 3. This CDR3 region has 14 residues. Germline assignment: CDR1 SNHLY and CDR2 FYNNEI. The CDR3 DNA follows: TGTGCCAGCAGTGGGACTAGCGGGGCTAACGAGCAGTACTTC. Translated, it gives CASSGTSGANEQYF.

The chain employs TRBV10-3 and TRBJ1-3, with D maybe TRBD1 (5 bases). Deletions cut 3 bases from V and 3 bases from J, with 9 bases between. Germline V gene sequence: CDR1 ENHRY, CDR2 SYGVKD. The CDR3 covers 14 residues. The CDR3 nucleotides are TGTGCCATCAGTGATTCCAGGGTTGGAAACACCATATATTTT. Amino acid sequence: CAISDSRVGNTIYF.

This clone came up once. The J gene is TRBJ2-3, the V gene TRBV3-1 (or the pseudogene TRBV3-2), with TRBD2 matching over 13 bases. Unmatched junction bases numbered 15, after V lost 3 bases and J lost 6 bases. Germline assignment: CDR1 LGHDT and CDR2 YNNKEL (reference sequence). There are 19 residues in the CDR3. The DNA for the CDR3 is TGTGCCAGCAGCCAGATCAACCTTGGACTAGCGGGGGACCGGGATACGCAGTATTTT. It yields the protein CASSQINLGLAGDRDTQYF.

The chain uses TRBV14 and TRBJ2-2; D unclear. CDR1 SGHDN and CDR2 FVKESK come from the germline V gene. Trimming removed 2 bases from V and 4 bases from J, with 8 bases in between. The CDR3 extends over 14 amino acids. CDR3 coding DNA: TGTGCCAGCAGCCAAAGCTTTGTCACCGGGGAGCTGTTTTTT. Amino acid sequence: CASSQSFVTGELFF.

This sequence joins TRBV7-9 and TRBJ1-2, with a possible D match to TRBD1 (5 bases). The ends were cut back, 1 base at V and 6 bases at J, with 15 bases in the middle. The CDR3 is made up of 15 amino acids. Per the germline V gene, CDR1 is SEHNR and CDR2 is FQNEAQ (reference sequence). This chain's CDR3 is CASSLVGAGTNGYTF. CDR3 nucleotides: TGTGCCAGCAGCTTAGTCGGGGCGGGAACTAATGGCTACACCTTC.

The chain couples TRBV5-4 to TRBJ1-2; 12 bases align to TRBD1. This CDR3 has 15 amino acids. The J segment lost 8 bases and the V segment lost 4 bases, leaving 9 bases of the junction unmatched. Germline V gene lookup returns CDR1 SGHNT and CDR2 YYREEE (reference sequence). Written as DNA, the CDR3 is TGTGCCAGCAGCCCACCGGGACAGGGGGCTAAAGGCTACACCTTC. The encoded protein is CASSPPGQGAKGYTF. Complete variable domain (other parts from reference TRBV5-4 and TRBJ1-2): ETGVTQSPTHLIKTRGQQVTLRCSSQSGHNTVSWYQQALGQGPQFIFQYYREEENGRGNFPPRFSGLQFPNYSSELNVNALELDDSALYLCASSPPGQGAKGYTFGSGTRLTVV.

This sequence joins TRBV7-2 and TRBJ2-5; 13 bases are a match to TRBD2. The CDR3 runs 18 residues. Germline CDR1 and CDR2: SGHTA and FQGNSA. J lost 4 bases, V lost 2 bases, and 10 bases had no gene match. CDR3 DNA: TGTGCCAGCAGCTTACCGGGACTAGCGGGGTTTTGGGGAGAGACCCAGTACTTC. As protein: CASSLPGLAGFWGETQYF.